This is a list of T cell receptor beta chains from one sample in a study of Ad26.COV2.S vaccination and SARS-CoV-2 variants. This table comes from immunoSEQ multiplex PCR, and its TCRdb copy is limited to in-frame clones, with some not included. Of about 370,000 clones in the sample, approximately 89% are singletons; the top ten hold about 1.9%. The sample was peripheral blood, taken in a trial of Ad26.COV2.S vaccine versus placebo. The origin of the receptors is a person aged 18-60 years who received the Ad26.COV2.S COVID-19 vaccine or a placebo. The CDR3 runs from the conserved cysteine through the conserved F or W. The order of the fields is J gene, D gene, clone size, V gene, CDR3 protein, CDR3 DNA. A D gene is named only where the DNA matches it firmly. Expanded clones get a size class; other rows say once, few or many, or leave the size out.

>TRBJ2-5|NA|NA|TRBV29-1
CSQGQSQETQYF
TGCAGCCAAGGACAGTCACAAGAGACCCAGTACTTC
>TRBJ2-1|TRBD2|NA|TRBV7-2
CASSFLGRSTSGKRNEQFF
TGTGCCAGCAGCTTCCTAGGGAGGTCGACTAGCGGGAAGAGGAATGAGCAGTTCTTC
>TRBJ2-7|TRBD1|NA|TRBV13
CASSSRDRPPYEQYF
TGTGCCAGCAGCTCGCGGGACAGGCCCCCCTACGAGCAGTACTTC
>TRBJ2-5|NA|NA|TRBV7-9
CASSPQEPLGPRGETQYF
TGTGCCAGCAGCCCCCAGGAGCCTTTGGGGCCCCGGGGAGAGACCCAGTACTTC
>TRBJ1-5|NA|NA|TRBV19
CASSLLYSNQPQHF
TGTGCCAGTAGTCTCCTCTATAGCAATCAGCCCCAGCATTTT
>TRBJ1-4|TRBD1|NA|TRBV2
CASSDGQANEKLFF
TGTGCCAGCAGTGACGGACAGGCTAATGAAAAACTGTTTTTT
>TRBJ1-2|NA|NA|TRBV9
CASSTRVDYGYTF
TGTGCCAGCAGCACCAGGGTCGACTATGGCTACACCTTC
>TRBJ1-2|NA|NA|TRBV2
CASTDKLYGYTF
TGTGCCAGCACGGACAAGTTATATGGCTACACCTTC
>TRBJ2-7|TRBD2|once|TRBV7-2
CASSLREGSYEQYF
TGTGCCAGCAGCCTTCGGGAGGGCTCCTACGAGCAGTACTTC
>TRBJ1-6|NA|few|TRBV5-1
CASRESQGYNSPLHF
TGCGCCAGCAGGGAATCACAGGGCTATAATTCACCCCTCCACTTT
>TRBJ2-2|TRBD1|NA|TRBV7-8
CASSLTGAGAFTGELFF
TGTGCCAGCAGCTTGACAGGGGCAGGGGCTTTCACCGGGGAGCTGTTTTTT
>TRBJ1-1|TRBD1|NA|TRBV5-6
CASSHRGRWPVNTEAFF
TGTGCCAGCAGCCACAGGGGGCGTTGGCCTGTGAACACTGAAGCTTTCTTT
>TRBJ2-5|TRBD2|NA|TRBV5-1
CASSLFGGRAGETQYF
TGCGCCAGCAGCTTGTTCGGCGGGAGGGCCGGAGAGACCCAGTACTTC
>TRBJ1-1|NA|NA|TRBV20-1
CSARMNTEAFF
TGCAGTGCCAGGATGAACACTGAAGCTTTCTTT
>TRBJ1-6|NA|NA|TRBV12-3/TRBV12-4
CASCFWGSPLHF
TGTGCCAGCTGTTTCTGGGGTTCACCCCTCCACTTT
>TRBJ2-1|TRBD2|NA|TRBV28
CASTLSGYYNEQFF
TGTGCCAGCACCCTTAGCGGGTACTACAATGAGCAGTTCTTC
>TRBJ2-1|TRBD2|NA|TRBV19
CASRGTSDEQFF
TGTGCCAGTAGGGGGACTAGCGATGAGCAGTTCTTC
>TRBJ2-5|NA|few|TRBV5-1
CASSLGWDAIETQYF
TGCGCCAGCAGCTTGGGTTGGGATGCGATCGAGACCCAGTACTTC
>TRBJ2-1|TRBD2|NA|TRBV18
CASSPASGSYNEQFF
TGTGCCAGCTCACCCGCTAGCGGGAGCTACAATGAGCAGTTCTTC
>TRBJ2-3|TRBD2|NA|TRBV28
CASSPTSGSGRTDTQYF
TGTGCCAGCAGTCCGACTTCTGGTAGCGGGAGGACAGATACGCAGTATTTT
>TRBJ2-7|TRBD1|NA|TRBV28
CASSTGQGLRATYEQYF
TGTGCCAGCAGCACGGGACAGGGCCTTAGGGCGACCTACGAGCAGTACTTC